The rows below give T cell receptor beta chains drawn from one sample of a study of early T cells in non-severe SARS-CoV-2 infection. From the 5' RACE reads, TCRdb called clonotypes with MiXCR, one entry per CDR3 protein. The table includes tens of thousands of distinct CDR3 sequences, approximately 12% detected once. Sequences were derived from whole blood, sampled at baseline. The receptors originated from an adult who was a healthcare worker with PCR-confirmed SARS-CoV-2 infection or an uninfected control (not recorded which). Each CDR3 is given with its conserved first and last residue. Fields, in order: clone size, J gene, V gene, D gene, CDR3 protein, CDR3 DNA. A D gene is named only where the DNA matches it firmly. Clone size is given for some rows only: seen once, a few or many times, or a class if the clone is expanded.

clone_size: few; j_call: TRBJ2-1; v_call: TRBV7-9; d_call: TRBD2; cdr3_aa: CASRSSGDLYNEQFF; cdr3_nt: TGTGCCAGCAGGTCGAGCGGGGATCTCTACAATGAGCAGTTCTTC
clone_size: few; j_call: TRBJ2-7; v_call: TRBV2; d_call: TRBD2; cdr3_aa: CASMGGRGSYEQYF; cdr3_nt: TGTGCCAGCATGGGCGGGAGGGGCTCCTACGAGCAGTACTTC
clone_size: NA; j_call: TRBJ1-3; v_call: TRBV2; d_call: TRBD1; cdr3_aa: CASSLSTGAGNTIYF; cdr3_nt: TGTGCCAGCAGTCTCTCGACAGGGGCAGGAAACACCATATATTTT
clone_size: NA; j_call: TRBJ2-7; v_call: TRBV10-3; d_call: TRBD1; cdr3_aa: CAISESTGVLHEQYF; cdr3_nt: TGTGCCATCAGTGAGTCGACAGGGGTACTCCACGAGCAGTACTTC
clone_size: few; j_call: TRBJ2-7; v_call: TRBV6-6; d_call: NA; cdr3_aa: CASGPGQNGYEQYF; cdr3_nt: TGTGCCAGCGGCCCAGGGCAGAATGGCTACGAGCAGTACTTC
clone_size: NA; j_call: TRBJ2-2; v_call: TRBV6-4; d_call: TRBD2; cdr3_aa: CASSRGGTGELFF; cdr3_nt: TGTGCCAGCAGTCGGGGGGGCACCGGGGAGCTGTTTTTT
clone_size: many; j_call: TRBJ2-2; v_call: TRBV7-6; d_call: NA; cdr3_aa: CASSPGRTGELFF; cdr3_nt: TGTGCCAGCAGCCCCGGACGGACCGGGGAGCTGTTTTTT
clone_size: NA; j_call: TRBJ2-2; v_call: TRBV4-3; d_call: NA; cdr3_aa: CASSRGGGELFF; cdr3_nt: TGCGCCAGCAGCCGAGGCGGCGGGGAGCTGTTTTTT
clone_size: many; j_call: TRBJ2-7; v_call: TRBV7-2; d_call: TRBD2; cdr3_aa: CASSPTSGRQQYF; cdr3_nt: TGTGCCAGCAGCCCTACTAGCGGGAGACAGCAGTACTTC
clone_size: NA; j_call: TRBJ2-7; v_call: TRBV4-3; d_call: NA; cdr3_aa: CASSQAGTGTTTYEQYF; cdr3_nt: TGCGCCAGCAGCCAGGCTGGCACCGGGACAACCACCTACGAGCAGTACTTC
clone_size: few; j_call: TRBJ1-1; v_call: TRBV9; d_call: TRBD1; cdr3_aa: CASSGQGTEAFF; cdr3_nt: TGTGCCAGTTCCGGACAGGGCACTGAAGCTTTCTTT
clone_size: few; j_call: TRBJ2-1; v_call: TRBV6-2/TRBV6-3; d_call: NA; cdr3_aa: CASSSRDEQFF; cdr3_nt: TGTGCCAGCAGTTCTAGGGATGAGCAGTTCTTC
clone_size: NA; j_call: TRBJ2-7; v_call: TRBV11-3; d_call: TRBD2; cdr3_aa: CASTETSGSYEQYF; cdr3_nt: TGTGCCAGCACAGAGACTAGCGGGAGTTACGAGCAGTACTTC
clone_size: NA; j_call: TRBJ2-1; v_call: TRBV6-5; d_call: NA; cdr3_aa: CASSSGKVNNEQFF; cdr3_nt: TGTGCCAGCAGTTCAGGGAAGGTCAACAATGAGCAGTTCTTC
clone_size: NA; j_call: TRBJ2-5; v_call: TRBV9; d_call: NA; cdr3_aa: CASSVLDNQETQYF; cdr3_nt: TGTGCCAGCAGCGTATTGGACAACCAAGAGACCCAGTACTTC
clone_size: few; j_call: TRBJ1-1; v_call: TRBV12-3/TRBV12-4; d_call: NA; cdr3_aa: CASSRGSYTEAFF; cdr3_nt: TGTGCCAGCAGCCGAGGGTCTTACACTGAAGCTTTCTTT
clone_size: few; j_call: TRBJ2-3; v_call: TRBV6-5; d_call: TRBD1; cdr3_aa: CASRGQGTSTDTQYF; cdr3_nt: TGTGCCAGCAGGGGACAGGGGACTAGCACAGATACGCAGTATTTT